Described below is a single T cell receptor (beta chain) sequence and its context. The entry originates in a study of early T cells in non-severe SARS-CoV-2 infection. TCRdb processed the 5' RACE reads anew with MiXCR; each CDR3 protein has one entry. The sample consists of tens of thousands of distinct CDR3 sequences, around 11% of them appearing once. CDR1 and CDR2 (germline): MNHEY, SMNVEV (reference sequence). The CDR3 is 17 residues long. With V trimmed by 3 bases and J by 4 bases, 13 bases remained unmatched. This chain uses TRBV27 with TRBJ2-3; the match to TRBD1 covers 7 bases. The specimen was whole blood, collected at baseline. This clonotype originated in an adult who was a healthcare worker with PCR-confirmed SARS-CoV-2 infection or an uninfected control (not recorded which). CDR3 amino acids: CASSLSKGTDISDTQYF. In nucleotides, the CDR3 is TGTGCCAGCAGTTTGTCCAAGGGGACAGATATATCAGATACGCAGTATTTT.